This T cell receptor beta chain was recorded in a study of human T cells and chemical hapten exposure. One entry per CDR3 protein, called by TCRdb with MiXCR from the RACE reads. The table records tens of thousands of distinct CDR3 sequences, over 8% of them present only once. This clonotype was recorded many times. The CDR3 length is 16 residues. In germline, CDR1 is SGHNT, CDR2 YYREEE (reference sequence). With 4 bases clipped from V and 7 bases from J, the junction kept 10 bases outside the gene matches. Time point: pre-sensitization, week 0. Treatment meaning: therapeutic diphenylcyclopropenone sensitization with weekly scalp DPC.

The sequenced sample was whole blood, obtained in connection with sensitization to the hapten diphenylcyclopropenone (DPC). J is TRBJ1-6 and V is TRBV5-4; 8 nucleotides match TRBD1. The clonotype comes from a woman in her thirties or forties with alopecia areata. Some clones in this sample may be carry-over from other donors' samples. The CDR3 protein is CASSGTQTGVNSPLHF. CDR3 DNA: TGTGCCAGCAGCGGAACCCAGACAGGGGTCAATTCACCCCTCCACTTT.